Listed below are T cell receptor beta chains from one sample, sequenced in a study of cytomegalovirus exposure and HLA in healthy donors. TCRdb's copy holds only in-frame clones and misses some; the assay was immunoSEQ multiplex PCR. The sample includes 200,000 to 250,000 clones. Sequencing was done on a sample of PBMCs. These receptor sequences come from a girl aged 2 to 9 in good health and CMV-seropositive. Each CDR3 is given with its conserved first and last residue. A D gene is named only where the DNA matches it firmly.

d_call	j_call	v_call	cdr3_nt	cdr3_aa
TRBD2	TRBJ2-1	TRBV11-3	TGTGCCAGCAGCCCCGTCGTCGGCCTAGCGGGGACGAATGAGCAGTTCTTC	CASSPVVGLAGTNEQFF
.	TRBJ2-7	TRBV6-5	TGTGCCAGCAGTTACGATTTCTACGAGCAGTACTTC	CASSYDFYEQYF
TRBD2	TRBJ2-1	TRBV6-5	TGTGCCAGCAGTCCCGCTAGCGGAGATTACAATGAGCAGTTCTTC	CASSPASGDYNEQFF
TRBD1	TRBJ2-1	TRBV5-1	TGCGCCAGCTACCTCGGGGGGACAGGGGGCGGTGAGCAGTTCTTC	CASYLGGTGGGEQFF
TRBD1	TRBJ1-2	TRBV2	TGTGCCAGCAGCCTCACAGGGGTCGATGGCTACACCTTC	CASSLTGVDGYTF
TRBD1	TRBJ1-2	TRBV5-1	TGCGCCAGCTCGGACAGGTACTATGGCTACACCTTC	CASSDRYYGYTF
TRBD2	TRBJ2-3	TRBV28	TGTGCCAGCAGTGGGGTAGCGGGTGGCACAGATACGCAGTATTTT	CASSGVAGGTDTQYF
TRBD2	TRBJ2-2	TRBV30	TGTGCCTGGAAAGGACGGGAGGGCCGTGTCACCGGGGAGCTGTTTTTT	CAWKGREGRVTGELFF
TRBD2	TRBJ2-1	TRBV13	TGTGCCAGCGAGATCCCCGGAGGCCCACCGGGACTAGCGGGGGAGCAGTTCTTC	CASEIPGGPPGLAGEQFF
.	TRBJ1-5	TRBV27	TGTGCCAGCAGCCACGGCGGGGGTCCTCAGCCCCAGCATTTT	CASSHGGGPQPQHF
TRBD1	TRBJ2-7	TRBV28	TGTGCCAGCAGTTCCGGACAGGTGGTTACCTACGAGCAGTACTTC	CASSSGQVVTYEQYF
.	TRBJ2-1	TRBV7-2	TGTGCCAGCAGCTCTAGCGTCTACAATGAGCAGTTCTTC	CASSSSVYNEQFF
TRBD2	TRBJ2-1	TRBV5-1	TGCGCCAGCAGCTTGCAGCTAGCGGACTACAATGAGCAGTTCTTC	CASSLQLADYNEQFF
.	TRBJ1-2	TRBV4-1	TGCGCCAGCAGCCAAGGAGGGCTGGGGTATGGCTACACCTTC	CASSQGGLGYGYTF
TRBD1	TRBJ2-4	TRBV27	TGTGCCAGCAGTCAGACAGGGACAACAAACATTCAGTACTTC	CASSQTGTTNIQYF
TRBD1	TRBJ1-4	TRBV5-1	TGCGCCAGCAGCCACAATACGCGCCGACAGGGTCGGAATGAAAAACTGTTTTTT	CASSHNTRRQGRNEKLFF
TRBD2	TRBJ2-1	TRBV5-5	TGTGCCAGCAGCTTGGAGTTGGGACTAGCGAGTCGAAGCTCCTACAATGAGCAGTTCTTC	CASSLELGLASRSSYNEQFF
.	TRBJ2-1	TRBV18	TGTGCCAGCTCACCAGGCACGGGAGCTAAGGATGAGCAGTTCTTC	CASSPGTGAKDEQFF
TRBD1	TRBJ2-5	TRBV30	TGTGCCCGTCAGGGCACAGGGGTAGAGACCCAGTACTTC	CARQGTGVETQYF
.	TRBJ2-7	TRBV27	TGTGCCACCAGGACAGAATACTACGAGCAGTACTTC	CATRTEYYEQYF
.	TRBJ1-1	TRBV19	TGTGCCAGTAGCCCGGGACAAATGAACACTGAAGCTTTCTTT	CASSPGQMNTEAFF
TRBD2	TRBJ2-5	TRBV7-9	TGTGCCAGCAGCGGACTAGCGGAGTCTCGGGAGACCCAGTACTTC	CASSGLAESRETQYF
TRBD2	TRBJ2-5	TRBV4-1	TGCGCCAGCAGCCACTTCGTAGCGGGAGCTGAAGAGACCCAGTACTTC	CASSHFVAGAEETQYF
.	TRBJ2-7	TRBV7-3	TGTGCCAGCAGCTTAGTTAGGGGTTACGAGCAGTACTTC	CASSLVRGYEQYF
TRBD1	TRBJ2-7	TRBV19	TGTGCCAGTAGTATAACCGGGACAGATACTTACGAGCAGTACTTC	CASSITGTDTYEQYF
TRBD2	TRBJ2-1	TRBV7-3	TGTGCCAGCAGCTTAAGGCTAGCGGGAGCGTCTGGGAATGAGCAGTTCTTC	CASSLRLAGASGNEQFF
.	TRBJ2-1	TRBV19	TGTGCCAGTAGTATAGATGGGGGGGGCGCCTACAATGAGCAGTTCTTC	CASSIDGGGAYNEQFF
.	TRBJ1-1	TRBV28	TGTGCCAGCAGTCAACAGGGCCGTGAAGCTTTCTTT	CASSQQGREAFF
.	TRBJ2-7	TRBV30	TGTGCCTGGAGTCCAGGGGGACTCGAGCAGTACTTC	CAWSPGGLEQYF
.	TRBJ1-1	TRBV6-1	TGTGCCAGCAGTGATGTTACCAGCACTGAAGCTTTCTTT	CASSDVTSTEAFF
.	TRBJ1-4	TRBV4-1	TGCGCCAGCAGCCAAGATCTGGGTACAGGGTATGAAAAACTGTTTTTT	CASSQDLGTGYEKLFF
.	TRBJ2-3	TRBV11-2	TGTGCCAGCAGCCCCAGGGGAACCACAGATACGCAGTATTTT	CASSPRGTTDTQYF